Each of the 10 T cell receptor beta chains below was sequenced from the same sample in a study of T-cell memory formation after mild COVID-19. Each CDR3 protein gets one entry after TCRdb re-called the 5' RACE reads with MiXCR. Of hundreds of thousands of distinct CDR3 sequences in the sample, approximately 15% were seen once. The sequencing input was PBMCs or a T cell subset sorted from them (not recorded which). The receptor source for this set is an adult woman who had mild COVID-19 (a few samples of this study predate the infection). Cell type and time point are not known.

The genes are TRBV20-1 and TRBJ1-6, with D perhaps matching TRBD1 (6 bases). CDR3 length: 15 residues. Germline lookup yields CDR1 DFQATT and CDR2 SNEGSKA (reference sequence). V lost 0 bases and J lost 5, with 11 bases in between. The CDR3 protein is CSARDAGQNNSPLHF. DNA of the CDR3: TGCAGTGCTAGAGATGCGGGACAAAATAATTCACCCCTCCACTTT.

This chain uses TRBV24-1 with TRBJ2-3, with 9 bases aligning to TRBD2. CDR1 and CDR2 (germline): KGHDR, SFDVKD. The CDR3 loop spans 16 amino acids. Unmatched junction bases numbered 6, after V lost 3 bases and J lost 3 bases. The CDR3 DNA follows: TGTGCCACCAGTGATGCCCGGGCGGGAGGGACAGATACGCAGTATTTT. Translating it yields CATSDARAGGTDTQYF.

The rearrangement uses TRBV27 and TRBJ1-6, with 9 bases matching TRBD1. J gave up 2 bases and V 6 bases, and 14 bases lay outside the gene matches. In germline, CDR1 is MNHEY, CDR2 SMNVEV (reference sequence). The CDR3 loop spans 19 amino acids. The CDR3 DNA is TGTGCCAGCAGCCCCCGGAGGGGACAGGGCTGGCCCTATAATTCACCCCTCCACTTT. Protein sequence: CASSPRRGQGWPYNSPLHF.

The chain recombines TRBV7-2 with TRBJ2-5; either TRBD1 or TRBD2 may supply D (7 bases each). CDR3 length: 14 residues. CDR1 is SGHTA, CDR2 FQGNSA, per germline. V lost 4 bases to trimming and J lost 5 bases, with 14 bases between them. CDR3 amino acids: CASSYQGGPETQYF. CDR3 coding DNA: TGTGCCAGCAGCTACCAGGGGGGGCCCGAGACCCAGTACTTC.

This rearrangement joins TRBV30 to TRBJ2-2; D gene ambiguous. The CDR3 has 16 amino acids. Trimming pared 2 bases from V and 2 bases from J, leaving 15 bases between. CDR1 is GTSNPN, CDR2 SVGIG, per germline (reference sequence). CDR3 in DNA: TGTGCCTGGAGTACTGAGTCAATCCCCAACACCGGGGAGCTGTTTTTT. This translates into CAWSTESIPNTGELFF.

The V call is TRBV12-3 or TRBV12-4, the J call TRBJ1-1, with no clear D. The CDR3 has 15 residues. Between the trimmed V and J ends, which lost 7 bases and 5 bases, there was a span of 20 bases. The CDR3 DNA sequence: TGTGCCAGCACCTCGGGGAGCTCCTTGGCGACTGAAGCTTTCTTT. Its translation: CASTSGSSLATEAFF.

In this sample, this clonotype turned up once. This chain links TRBV11-3 with TRBJ2-1; 10 positions match TRBD2. With 5 bases clipped from V and 0 bases from J, the junction kept 4 bases outside the gene matches. The CDR3 length is 16 residues. The germline CDR1 and CDR2 sequences are SGHNT and YENEEA. For the CDR3, the DNA is TGTGCCAGCAGCGGCCAGCGGGAGGGCTCCTACAATGAGCAGTTCTTC. Translation: CASSGQREGSYNEQFF.

This clonotype was picked up a small number of times. V and J are TRBV11-3 and TRBJ2-7, with D perhaps TRBD2 (7 bases). The CDR3 is 15 residues long. V gave up 2 bases and J gave up 0 bases, with 11 bases separating them. Germline CDR1 reads SGHNT; CDR2 reads YENEEA. The CDR3 loop reads CASSLRGGHSYEQYF. The DNA for the CDR3 is TGTGCCAGCAGCTTAAGGGGGGGACACTCCTACGAGCAGTACTTC.

The sample holds a few counts of this clonotype. J is TRBJ1-4 and V is TRBV6-5, with 9 nucleotides matching TRBD1. The V gene's germline CDR1 is MNHEY and CDR2 SVGAGI. The CDR3 is 18 amino acids. Losses at the gene ends were 6 bases for V and 2 bases for J; bases not matched to a gene: 13. The CDR3 DNA is TGTGCCAGCAGGATGACATCTACGACAGGGGGTACTAATGAAAAACTGTTTTTT. Its translation: CASRMTSTTGGTNEKLFF.

This clonotype was seen ten or more times. V usage is TRBV9 and J usage is TRBJ1-2; D possibly corresponds to TRBD1 (6 bases). The CDR3 loop spans 14 amino acids. CDR1 is SGDLS and CDR2 is YYNGEE in the germline V gene. Between the trimmed V and J ends, which lost 4 bases and 3 bases, there was a span of 13 bases. The CDR3 nucleotides read TGTGCCAGCAGCCTAGGGGGATTAGACTATGGCTACACCTTC. Translated, it gives CASSLGGLDYGYTF.